Listed below are T cell receptor beta chains from one sample, sequenced in a study of T cells after yellow fever vaccination. One entry per CDR3 protein, called by TCRdb with MiXCR from the 5' RACE reads. The top ten hold roughly an eighth of the sample, which has approximately 550,000 distinct CDR3 sequences, 15% to 20% seen once. The source material was PBMCs, sampled 15 days after the yellow fever booster vaccination. These TCRs come from a man aged 30 to 45 who received the YFV17D yellow fever vaccine. CDR3s include the opening cysteine and the closing phenylalanine or tryptophan. A D gene is named only where the DNA matches it firmly. The size entry is marked missing in some rows and otherwise reads once, few, many or a size class.

abundance: NA; j_gene: TRBJ2-7; d_gene: NA; v_gene: TRBV12-3/TRBV12-4; CDR3aa: CASSLAAFGHLNGEQYF; CDR3nt: TGTGCCAGCAGTTTAGCGGCCTTCGGCCATCTAAACGGGGAGCAGTACTTC
abundance: NA; j_gene: TRBJ1-1; d_gene: NA; v_gene: TRBV25-1; CDR3aa: CAIGPGQVCTEAFF; CDR3nt: TGTGCCATCGGCCCCGGGCAGGTCTGCACTGAAGCTTTCTTT
abundance: few; j_gene: TRBJ2-1; d_gene: TRBD2; v_gene: TRBV12-3/TRBV12-4; CDR3aa: CASSLESSGAYNEQFF; CDR3nt: TGTGCCAGCAGTTTGGAAAGTAGCGGGGCCTACAATGAGCAGTTCTTC
abundance: NA; j_gene: TRBJ1-5; d_gene: NA; v_gene: TRBV20-1; CDR3aa: CSASEGNQPQHF; CDR3nt: TGCAGTGCTAGTGAAGGCAACCAGCCCCAGCATTTT
abundance: NA; j_gene: TRBJ2-5; d_gene: TRBD2; v_gene: TRBV19; CDR3aa: CASSIKALAGVGQETQYF; CDR3nt: TGTGCCAGTAGTATCAAGGCCCTAGCGGGAGTTGGACAAGAGACCCAGTACTTC
abundance: NA; j_gene: TRBJ2-1; d_gene: NA; v_gene: TRBV6-2/TRBV6-3; CDR3aa: CASSLSPGTAYEQFF; CDR3nt: TGTGCCAGCAGTCTATCGCCCGGGACTGCTTATGAGCAGTTCTTC
abundance: few; j_gene: TRBJ1-2; d_gene: NA; v_gene: TRBV30; CDR3aa: CAWTIGTYGYTF; CDR3nt: TGTGCCTGGACGATCGGGACTTATGGCTACACCTTC
abundance: NA; j_gene: TRBJ2-3; d_gene: NA; v_gene: TRBV20-1; CDR3aa: CSAQTQPRGDTQYF; CDR3nt: TGCAGTGCCCAGACCCAACCGAGGGGAGATACGCAGTATTTT
abundance: NA; j_gene: TRBJ2-7; d_gene: TRBD1; v_gene: TRBV25-1; CDR3aa: CASSSKGASEQYF; CDR3nt: TGTGCCAGCAGTTCTAAGGGGGCTAGCGAGCAGTACTTC
abundance: few; j_gene: TRBJ2-5; d_gene: NA; v_gene: TRBV7-3; CDR3aa: CASSQGVGGKAETQYF; CDR3nt: TGTGCCAGCAGCCAGGGCGTCGGCGGGAAGGCGGAGACCCAGTACTTC
abundance: NA; j_gene: TRBJ1-1; d_gene: NA; v_gene: TRBV5-6; CDR3aa: CASSLALTLPGEAFF; CDR3nt: TGTGCCAGCAGCTTGGCATTAACTCTCCCTGGGGAAGCTTTCTTT
abundance: few; j_gene: TRBJ2-3; d_gene: TRBD2; v_gene: TRBV11-3; CDR3aa: CASSLSGMLDTQYF; CDR3nt: TGTGCCAGCAGCTTGAGCGGGATGCTAGATACGCAGTATTTT
abundance: few; j_gene: TRBJ1-1; d_gene: TRBD1; v_gene: TRBV6-4; CDR3aa: CASSALPGQGGAFF; CDR3nt: TGTGCCAGCAGTGCCCTACCGGGACAGGGCGGCGCTTTCTTT
abundance: few; j_gene: TRBJ2-2; d_gene: TRBD1; v_gene: TRBV28; CDR3aa: CASSFLGRGFTGELFF; CDR3nt: TGTGCCAGCAGTTTCTTGGGCAGGGGGTTCACCGGGGAGCTGTTTTTT
abundance: NA; j_gene: TRBJ2-7; d_gene: NA; v_gene: TRBV18; CDR3aa: CASSPMVRGSQHEQYF; CDR3nt: TGTGCCAGCTCACCGATGGTCCGGGGGTCCCAACACGAGCAGTACTTC
abundance: NA; j_gene: TRBJ2-2; d_gene: TRBD2; v_gene: TRBV20-1; CDR3aa: CSMTSGNTGELFF; CDR3nt: TGCAGTATGACTAGCGGGAACACCGGGGAGCTGTTTTTT
abundance: NA; j_gene: TRBJ2-1; d_gene: NA; v_gene: TRBV20-1; CDR3aa: CSARVPASSYNEQFF; CDR3nt: TGCAGTGCTAGAGTACCAGCGAGCTCCTACAATGAGCAGTTCTTC